This T cell receptor beta chain was recorded in a study of beta chain features in type 1 diabetes. Whole-study findings and limits: Shorter templates might be favored by PCR, equally in patients and controls. Across patients, naive, central memory and Treg TCRB repertoires exhibited apparently greater similarity than was observed across healthy donors. The study found fewer insertions and more deletions at VDJ junctions in type 1 diabetes patients.

The investigators reverse transcribed all of the isolated RNA, so they sequenced expressed TCRB transcripts. Only in-frame clones appear in the TCRdb table, and some are missing; sequencing was by immunoSEQ multiplex PCR. The data hold hundreds of thousands of clones, with approximately 30% observed a single time. Germline lookup yields CDR1 GTSNPN and CDR2 SVGIG (reference sequence). Deletions cut 3 bases from V and 4 bases from J, with 10 bases between. This CDR3 comprises 13 residues. This clone was seen more than once but under ten times. What it recognizes is unknown. Each sorted population was over 98% pure.

The TCR sequence derives from a man aged 18-30 years in good health. Source material: naive CD4+ T cells from blood. The rearrangement links TRBV30 to TRBJ1-3, with D possibly being TRBD1 (6 bases). The CDR3 DNA follows: TGTGCCTGGAGCTACAGGGAAGGAAACACCATATATTTT. It yields the protein CAWSYREGNTIYF.